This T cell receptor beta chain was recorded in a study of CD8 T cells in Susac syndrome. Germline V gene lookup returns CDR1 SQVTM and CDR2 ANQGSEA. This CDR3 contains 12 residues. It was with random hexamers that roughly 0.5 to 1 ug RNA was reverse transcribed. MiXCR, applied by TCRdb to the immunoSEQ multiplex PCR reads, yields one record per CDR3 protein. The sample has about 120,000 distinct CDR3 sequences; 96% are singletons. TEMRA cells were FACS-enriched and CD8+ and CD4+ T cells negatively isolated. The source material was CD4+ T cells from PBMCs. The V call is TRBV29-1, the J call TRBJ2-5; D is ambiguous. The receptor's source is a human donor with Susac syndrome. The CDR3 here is CSCQQTQETQYF. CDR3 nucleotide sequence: TGCAGTTGCCAACAGACCCAAGAGACCCAGTACTTC. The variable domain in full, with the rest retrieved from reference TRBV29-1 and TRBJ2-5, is SAVISQKPSRDICQRGTSLTIQCQVDSQVTMMFWYRQQPGQSLTLIATANQGSEATYESGFVIDKFPISRPNLTFSTLTVSNMSPEDSSIYLCSCQQTQETQYFGPGTRLLVL.